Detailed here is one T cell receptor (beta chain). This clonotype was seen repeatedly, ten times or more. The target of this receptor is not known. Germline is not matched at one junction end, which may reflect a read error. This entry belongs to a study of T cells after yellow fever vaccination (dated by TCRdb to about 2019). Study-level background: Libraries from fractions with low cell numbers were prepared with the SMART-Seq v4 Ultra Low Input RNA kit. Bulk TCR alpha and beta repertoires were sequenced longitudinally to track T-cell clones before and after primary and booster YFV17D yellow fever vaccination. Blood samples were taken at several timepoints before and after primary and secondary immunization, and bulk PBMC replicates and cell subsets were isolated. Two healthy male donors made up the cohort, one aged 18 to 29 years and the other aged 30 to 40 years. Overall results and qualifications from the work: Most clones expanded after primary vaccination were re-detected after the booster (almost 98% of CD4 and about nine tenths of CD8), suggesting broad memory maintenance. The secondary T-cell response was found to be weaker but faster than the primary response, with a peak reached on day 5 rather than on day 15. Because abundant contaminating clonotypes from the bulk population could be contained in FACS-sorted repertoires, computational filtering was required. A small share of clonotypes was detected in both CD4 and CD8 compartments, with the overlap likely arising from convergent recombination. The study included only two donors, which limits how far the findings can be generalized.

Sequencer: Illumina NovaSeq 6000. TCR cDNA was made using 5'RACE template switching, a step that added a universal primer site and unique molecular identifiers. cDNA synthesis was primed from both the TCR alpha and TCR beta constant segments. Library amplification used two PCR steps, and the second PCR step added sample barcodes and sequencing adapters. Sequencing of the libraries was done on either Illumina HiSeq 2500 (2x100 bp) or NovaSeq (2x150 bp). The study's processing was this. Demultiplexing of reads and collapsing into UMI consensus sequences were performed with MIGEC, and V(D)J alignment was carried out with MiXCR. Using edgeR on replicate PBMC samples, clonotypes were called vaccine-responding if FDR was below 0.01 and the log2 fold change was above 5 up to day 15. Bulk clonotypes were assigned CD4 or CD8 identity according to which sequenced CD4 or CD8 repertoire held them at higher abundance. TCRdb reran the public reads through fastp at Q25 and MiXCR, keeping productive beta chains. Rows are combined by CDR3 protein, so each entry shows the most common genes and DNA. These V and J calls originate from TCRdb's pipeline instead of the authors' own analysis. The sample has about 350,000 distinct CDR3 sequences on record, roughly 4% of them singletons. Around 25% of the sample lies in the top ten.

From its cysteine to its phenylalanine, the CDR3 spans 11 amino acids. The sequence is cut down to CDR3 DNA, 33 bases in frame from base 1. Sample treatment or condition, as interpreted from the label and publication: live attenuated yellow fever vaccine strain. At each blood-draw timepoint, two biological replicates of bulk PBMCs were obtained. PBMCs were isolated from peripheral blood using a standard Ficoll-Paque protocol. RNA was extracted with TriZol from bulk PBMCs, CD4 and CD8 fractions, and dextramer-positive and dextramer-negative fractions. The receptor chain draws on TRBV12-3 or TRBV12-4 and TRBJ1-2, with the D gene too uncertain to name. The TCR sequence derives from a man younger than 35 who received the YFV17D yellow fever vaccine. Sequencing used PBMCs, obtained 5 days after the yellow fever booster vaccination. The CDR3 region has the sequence CASSFGQTTIF. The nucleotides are TGTGCCAGCAGTTTCGGGCAGACCACGATCTTC.